This T cell receptor (beta chain) was obtained from a study of T cell repertoires in cytomegalovirus infection. Whole-study context: Recently identified HLA-C-restricted and well-studied HLA-B-restricted CMV epitopes were used. Public TCR beta signatures provided an indication of both CMV infection and a matching HLA type.

Each CDR3 protein gets one entry after TCRdb re-called the reads with MiXCR. The sample includes about 770,000 distinct CDR3 sequences, 25% to 35% of them seen just once. Study-wide findings and caveats: Summed frequency of public TCR beta families distinguished CMV carriers with the relevant HLA. The study found HLA-C-restricted CMV-specific TCR beta clonotypes dominating the ex vivo response.

Germline CDR1 SGHVS, CDR2 FQNEAQ. V lost 3 bases, J lost 3 bases, and 4 bases stayed unmatched. The CDR3 contains 15 residues. This clonotype showed up just a few times. The antigen remains undetermined. The gene calls are TRBV7-8 and TRBJ2-1, with TRBD2 matching 8 bases. This clonotype was sampled from a human donor in good health (CMV status not recorded). Some clones in this sample may be carry-over from other donors' samples. Sequencing used cultured CD8+ T cells from PBMCs, obtained from culture after CMV antigen stimulation. As DNA, the CDR3 is TGTGCCAGCAGCTTGCGGCGGGGGGTCTACAATGAGCAGTTCTTC. Translated: CASSLRRGVYNEQFF.